This T cell receptor (beta chain) was found in a study of T cell responses to AZD1222 COVID-19 vaccine. TCRdb's table, derived via immunoSEQ multiplex PCR, lists solely in-frame clones and lacks some. The sample shows about 190,000 clones, approximately 92% of them seen only once. About this clone itself: The antigen remains undetermined.

The germline V and J ends were trimmed by 8 bases and 0 bases, with 13 bases remaining between them. The germline V gene has CDR1 LNHDA and CDR2 SQIVND (reference sequence). The CDR3 has 14 residues. Broader study findings: Most donors were white British, females outnumbered males, and clonal diversity was possibly underestimated.

The sample in question was peripheral blood, obtained on day 0 of AZD1222 vaccination. The chain employs TRBV19 and TRBJ1-1, with D unclear. This receptor was taken from an adult in good health. The CDR3 loop reads CASQTGQLNTEAFF. In DNA form, the CDR3 reads TGTGCCAGTCAAACCGGCCAGCTGAACACTGAAGCTTTCTTT.